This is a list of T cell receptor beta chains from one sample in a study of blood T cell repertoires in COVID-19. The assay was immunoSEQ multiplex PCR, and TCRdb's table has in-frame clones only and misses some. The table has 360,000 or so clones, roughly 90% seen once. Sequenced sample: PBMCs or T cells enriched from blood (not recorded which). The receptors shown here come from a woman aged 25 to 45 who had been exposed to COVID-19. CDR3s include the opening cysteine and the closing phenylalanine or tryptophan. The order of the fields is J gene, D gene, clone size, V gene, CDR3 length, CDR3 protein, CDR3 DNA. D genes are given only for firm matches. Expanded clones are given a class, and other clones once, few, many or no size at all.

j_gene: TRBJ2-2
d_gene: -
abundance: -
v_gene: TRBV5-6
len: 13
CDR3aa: CASSTRHPGELFF
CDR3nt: TGTGCCAGCAGCACCCGACATCCCGGGGAGCTGTTTTTT

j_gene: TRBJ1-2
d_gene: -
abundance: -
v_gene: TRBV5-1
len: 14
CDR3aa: CASSLARPGGGYTF
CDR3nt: TGCGCCAGCAGCTTGGCCCGCCCGGGGGGTGGCTACACCTTC

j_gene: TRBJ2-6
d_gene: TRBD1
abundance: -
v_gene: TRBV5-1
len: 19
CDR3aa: CASSYSKTDRAGGANVLTF
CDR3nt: TGCGCCAGCAGCTACAGCAAAACGGACAGGGCGGGTGGGGCCAACGTCCTGACTTTC

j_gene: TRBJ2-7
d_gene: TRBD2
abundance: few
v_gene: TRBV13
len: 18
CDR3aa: CASSLEATLAGGPYEQYF
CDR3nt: TGTGCCAGCAGCTTAGAGGCTACCTTGGCGGGAGGGCCTTACGAGCAGTACTTC

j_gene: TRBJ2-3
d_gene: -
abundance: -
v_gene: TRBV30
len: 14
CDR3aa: CAWSVGGGTDTQYF
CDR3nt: TGTGCCTGGAGTGTAGGGGGGGGCACAGATACGCAGTATTTT

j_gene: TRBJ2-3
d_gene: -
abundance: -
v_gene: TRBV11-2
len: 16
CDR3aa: CASSLRLGSRTDTQYF
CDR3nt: TGTGCCAGCAGCTTACGGCTAGGTAGCCGCACAGATACGCAGTATTTT

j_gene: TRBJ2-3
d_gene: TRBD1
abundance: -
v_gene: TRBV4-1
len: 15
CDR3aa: CASSQEPGGKDTQYF
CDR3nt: TGCGCCAGCAGCCAAGAGCCAGGGGGTAAAGATACGCAGTATTTT

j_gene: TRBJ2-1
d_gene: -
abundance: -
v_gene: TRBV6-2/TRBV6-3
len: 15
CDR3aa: CASSSNGQLGDEQFF
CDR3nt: TGTGCCAGCAGTTCCAACGGACAGTTAGGGGATGAGCAGTTCTTC

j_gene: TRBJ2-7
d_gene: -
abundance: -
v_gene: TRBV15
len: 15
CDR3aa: CATSRDAGTQYEQYF
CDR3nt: TGTGCCACCAGCAGAGATGCAGGGACACAATACGAGCAGTACTTC

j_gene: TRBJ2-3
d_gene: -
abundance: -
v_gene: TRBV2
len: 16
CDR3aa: CASSPGWDIITDTQYF
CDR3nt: TGTGCCAGCAGCCCAGGGTGGGACATTATCACAGATACGCAGTATTTT

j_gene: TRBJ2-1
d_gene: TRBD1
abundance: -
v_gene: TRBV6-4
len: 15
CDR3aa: CASSPQGTGAGEQFF
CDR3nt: TGTGCCAGCAGTCCCCAGGGGACAGGGGCCGGTGAGCAGTTCTTC

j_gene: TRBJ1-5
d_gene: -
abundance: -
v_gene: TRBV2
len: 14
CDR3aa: CASREGMGNQPQHF
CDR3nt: TGTGCCAGCAGGGAGGGGATGGGCAATCAGCCCCAGCATTTT

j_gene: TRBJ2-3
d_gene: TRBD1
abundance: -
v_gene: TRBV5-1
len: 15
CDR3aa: CASSLGQGSTDTQYF
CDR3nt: TGCGCCAGCAGCTTGGGACAGGGAAGCACAGATACGCAGTATTTT

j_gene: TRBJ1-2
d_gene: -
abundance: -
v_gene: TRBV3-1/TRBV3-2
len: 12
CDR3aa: CASSQDRGGYTF
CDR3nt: TGTGCCAGCAGCCAAGATCGAGGTGGCTACACCTTC

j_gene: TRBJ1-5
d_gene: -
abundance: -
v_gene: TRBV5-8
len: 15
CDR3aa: CASSLDRGGNQPQHF
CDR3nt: TGTGCCAGCAGCTTGGACCGGGGAGGCAATCAGCCCCAGCATTTT

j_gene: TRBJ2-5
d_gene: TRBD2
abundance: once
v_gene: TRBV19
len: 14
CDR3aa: CASSTTSLEETQYF
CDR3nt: TGTGCCAGTAGTACGACTAGCCTCGAAGAGACCCAGTACTTC

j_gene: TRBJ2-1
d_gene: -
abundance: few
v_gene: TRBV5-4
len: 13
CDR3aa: CASSSSSGNEQFF
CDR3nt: TGTGCCAGCAGCTCCTCTTCGGGGAATGAGCAGTTCTTC

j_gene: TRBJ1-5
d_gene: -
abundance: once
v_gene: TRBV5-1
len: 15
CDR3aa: CASSATGKLDQPQHF
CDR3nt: TGCGCCAGCAGCGCAACAGGAAAACTGGATCAGCCCCAGCATTTT

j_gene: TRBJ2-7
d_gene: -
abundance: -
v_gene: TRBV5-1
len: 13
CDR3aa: CASSLAGSYEQYF
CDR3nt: TGCGCCAGCAGCTTAGCGGGTTCCTACGAGCAGTACTTC

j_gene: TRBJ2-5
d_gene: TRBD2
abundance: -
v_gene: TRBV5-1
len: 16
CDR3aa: CASRRGTSGSRETQYF
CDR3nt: TGCGCCAGCAGGAGGGGAACTAGCGGGAGTCGGGAGACCCAGTACTTC

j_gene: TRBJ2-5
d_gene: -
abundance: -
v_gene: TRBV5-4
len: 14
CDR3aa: CASSLSPREETQYF
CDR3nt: TGTGCCAGCAGCTTGTCCCCCAGGGAAGAGACCCAGTACTTC

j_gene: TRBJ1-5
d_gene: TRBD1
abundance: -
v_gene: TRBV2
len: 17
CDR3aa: CASTPQTGGAGNQPQHF
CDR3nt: TGTGCCAGCACCCCTCAGACAGGGGGCGCGGGCAATCAGCCCCAGCATTTT

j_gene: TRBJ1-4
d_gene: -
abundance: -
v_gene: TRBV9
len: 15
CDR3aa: CASTRGVVANEKLFF
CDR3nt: TGTGCCAGCACCCGGGGGGTTGTAGCTAATGAAAAACTGTTTTTT

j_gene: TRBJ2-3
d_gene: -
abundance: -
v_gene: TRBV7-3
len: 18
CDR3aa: CASSFSGRQGSLTDTQYF
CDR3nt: TGTGCCAGCAGCTTTTCGGGACGGCAGGGGAGTTTAACAGATACGCAGTATTTT

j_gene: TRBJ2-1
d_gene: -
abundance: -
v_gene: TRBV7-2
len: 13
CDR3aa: CASSFGPNNEQFF
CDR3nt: TGTGCCAGCAGCTTTGGGCCAAACAATGAGCAGTTCTTC

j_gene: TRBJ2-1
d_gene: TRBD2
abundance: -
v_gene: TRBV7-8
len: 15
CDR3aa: CASSDGLAGYNEQFF
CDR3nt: TGTGCCAGCAGCGACGGACTAGCGGGATACAATGAGCAGTTCTTC

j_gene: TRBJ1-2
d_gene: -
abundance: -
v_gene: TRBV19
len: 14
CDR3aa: CASTETASNYGYTF
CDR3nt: TGTGCCAGTACCGAGACAGCGTCTAACTATGGCTACACCTTC

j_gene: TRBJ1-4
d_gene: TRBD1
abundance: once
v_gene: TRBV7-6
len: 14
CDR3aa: CASSSRTGRGKLFF
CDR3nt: TGTGCCAGCAGCTCACGGACAGGGAGGGGAAAACTGTTTTTT

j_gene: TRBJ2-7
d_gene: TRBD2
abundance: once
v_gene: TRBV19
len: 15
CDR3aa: CASSMTSGRGYEQYF
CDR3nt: TGTGCCAGTAGTATGACTAGCGGGAGAGGGTACGAGCAGTACTTC

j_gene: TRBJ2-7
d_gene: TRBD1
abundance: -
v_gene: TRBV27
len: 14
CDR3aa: CASSLGTGAYEQYF
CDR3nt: TGTGCCAGCAGTTTAGGTACAGGGGCCTACGAGCAGTACTTC

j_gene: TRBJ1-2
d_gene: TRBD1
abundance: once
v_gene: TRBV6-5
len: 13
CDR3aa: CASSYWDRGGYTF
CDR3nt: TGTGCCAGCAGTTACTGGGACAGGGGTGGCTACACCTTC

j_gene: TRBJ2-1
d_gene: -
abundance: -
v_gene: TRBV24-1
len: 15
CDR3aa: CATSDSRSSYNEQFF
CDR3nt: TGTGCCACCAGTGATTCTCGGAGCTCCTACAATGAGCAGTTCTTC

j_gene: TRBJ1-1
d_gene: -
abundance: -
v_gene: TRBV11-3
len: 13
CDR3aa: CASSLRASPEAFF
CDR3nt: TGTGCCAGCAGCCTGCGGGCCAGTCCTGAAGCTTTCTTT

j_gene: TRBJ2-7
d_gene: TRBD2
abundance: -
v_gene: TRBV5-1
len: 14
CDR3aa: CASSYFSGTYEQYF
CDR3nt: TGCGCCAGCAGCTATTTTAGCGGGACCTACGAGCAGTACTTC

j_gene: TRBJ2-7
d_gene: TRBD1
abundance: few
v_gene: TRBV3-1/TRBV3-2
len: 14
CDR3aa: CASSLTGATYEQYF
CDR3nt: TGTGCCAGCAGCCTGACAGGGGCTACCTACGAGCAGTACTTC

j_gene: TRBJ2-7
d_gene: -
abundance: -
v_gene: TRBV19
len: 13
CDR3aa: CAKKKADSYEQYF
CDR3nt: TGTGCAAAAAAAAAGGCGGATTCCTACGAGCAGTACTTC

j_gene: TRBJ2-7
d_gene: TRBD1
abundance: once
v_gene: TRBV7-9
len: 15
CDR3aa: CASSLAGTGPYEQYF
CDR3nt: TGTGCCAGCAGCTTAGCCGGGACAGGGCCCTACGAGCAGTACTTC

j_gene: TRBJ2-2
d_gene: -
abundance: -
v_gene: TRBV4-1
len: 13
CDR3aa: CASRKGDSGELFF
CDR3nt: TGCGCCAGCAGAAAAGGGGACTCCGGGGAGCTGTTTTTT

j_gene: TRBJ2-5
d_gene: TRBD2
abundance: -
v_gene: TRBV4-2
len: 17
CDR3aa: CASSPNPGLAGEETQYF
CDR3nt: TGTGCCAGCAGCCCAAACCCGGGACTAGCGGGAGAGGAGACCCAGTACTTC

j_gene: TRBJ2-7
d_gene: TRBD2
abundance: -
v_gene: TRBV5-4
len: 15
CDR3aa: CASSPELAISYEQYF
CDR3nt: TGTGCCAGCAGCCCCGAACTAGCGATCTCCTACGAGCAGTACTTC

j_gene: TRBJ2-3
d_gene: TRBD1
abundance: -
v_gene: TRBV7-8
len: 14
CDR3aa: CASSKRQGADTQYF
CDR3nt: TGTGCCAGCAGCAAAAGACAGGGGGCAGATACGCAGTATTTT

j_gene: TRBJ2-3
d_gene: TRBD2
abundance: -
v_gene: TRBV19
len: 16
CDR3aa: CASSPLASGSTDTQYF
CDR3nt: TGTGCCAGTAGTCCCCTGGCTAGCGGGAGTACAGATACGCAGTATTTT

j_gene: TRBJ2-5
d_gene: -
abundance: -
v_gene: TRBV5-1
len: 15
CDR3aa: CASSLGDSLDGTQYF
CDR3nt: TGCGCCAGCAGCTTGGGGGACTCCCTCGATGGGACCCAGTACTTC

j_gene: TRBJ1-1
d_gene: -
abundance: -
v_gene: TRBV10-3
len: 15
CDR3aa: CAISVEAPVNTEAFF
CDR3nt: TGTGCCATCAGTGTTGAGGCACCCGTCAACACTGAAGCTTTCTTT

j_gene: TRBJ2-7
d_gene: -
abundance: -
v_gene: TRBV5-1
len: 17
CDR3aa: CASSLGRGAGASYEQYF
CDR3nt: TGCGCCAGCAGCTTGGGCCGGGGGGCAGGGGCCTCCTACGAGCAGTACTTC

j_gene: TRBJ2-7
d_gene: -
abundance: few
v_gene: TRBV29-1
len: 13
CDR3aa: CSARTSVSYEQYF
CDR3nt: TGCAGCGCTCGGACATCGGTCTCCTACGAGCAGTACTTC

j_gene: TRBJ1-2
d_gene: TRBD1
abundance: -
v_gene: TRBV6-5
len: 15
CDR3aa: CASKRQGTINYGYTF
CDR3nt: TGTGCCAGCAAAAGACAGGGAACTATCAACTATGGCTACACCTTC

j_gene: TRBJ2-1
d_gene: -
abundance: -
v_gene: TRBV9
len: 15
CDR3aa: CASSLRETPKGEQFF
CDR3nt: TGTGCCAGCAGCCTACGAGAGACACCCAAAGGTGAGCAGTTCTTC

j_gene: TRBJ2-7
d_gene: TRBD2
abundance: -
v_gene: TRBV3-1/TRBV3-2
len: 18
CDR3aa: CASSQGVGGRPISYEQYF
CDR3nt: TGTGCCAGCAGCCAAGGAGTGGGCGGGAGGCCGATTTCCTACGAGCAGTACTTC

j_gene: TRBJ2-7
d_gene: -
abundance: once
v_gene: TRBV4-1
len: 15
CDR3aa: CASSPSRQLSYEQYF
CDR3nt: TGCGCCAGCAGCCCCTCCCGACAGCTGTCCTACGAGCAGTACTTC